Here is one T cell receptor beta chain with its context. Sequencing was performed with immunoSEQ multiplex PCR; in TCRdb, only in-frame clones are kept and a portion is missing. The repertoire has 95,000 to 130,000 clones, roughly 91% of them found once; the top ten carry more than 1.5%. V lost 0 bases and J 2 bases, leaving 14 bases between the germline ends. Germline-derived CDR1 and CDR2 are MNHNY and SVGAGI (reference sequence). The CDR3 is made up of 16 amino acids. As to time point: peripheral blood 6 weeks after treatment start. This sample is part of a study of PD-L1 blockade in urothelial cancer.

This chain uses TRBV6-6 with TRBJ2-7, with D possibly TRBD2 on 7 matching bases. The receptor's source is a man in his 60s with urothelial cancer. The sequencing here drew on PBMCs, taken around atezolizumab (anti-PD-L1) treatment. DNA for the CDR3: TGTGCCAGCAGTTACTCGCGGGGGCGCGTTGCCTACGAGCAGTACTTC. It is translated as CASSYSRGRVAYEQYF.